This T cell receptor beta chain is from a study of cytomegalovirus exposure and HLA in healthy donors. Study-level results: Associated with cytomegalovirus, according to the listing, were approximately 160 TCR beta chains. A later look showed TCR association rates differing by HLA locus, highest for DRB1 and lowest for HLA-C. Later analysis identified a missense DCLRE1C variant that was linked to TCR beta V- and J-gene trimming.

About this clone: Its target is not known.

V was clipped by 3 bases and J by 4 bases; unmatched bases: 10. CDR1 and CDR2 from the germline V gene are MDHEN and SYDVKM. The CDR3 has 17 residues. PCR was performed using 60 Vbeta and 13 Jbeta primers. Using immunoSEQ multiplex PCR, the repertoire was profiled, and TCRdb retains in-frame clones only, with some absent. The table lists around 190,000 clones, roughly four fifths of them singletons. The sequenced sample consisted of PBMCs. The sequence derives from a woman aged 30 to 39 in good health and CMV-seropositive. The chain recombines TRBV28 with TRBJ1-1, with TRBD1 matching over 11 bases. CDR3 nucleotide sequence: TGTGCCAGCAGTTTGATAGCCGGGACAGGGGGATCCACTGAAGCTTTCTTT. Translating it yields CASSLIAGTGGSTEAFF.